Presented here are 24 T cell receptor beta chains from one specimen sequenced in a study of CD4+ T cells in melanoma. Measured with immunoSEQ multiplex PCR; TCRdb has only the in-frame clones, and not every one. The repertoire has about 11,000 clones, 66% of them found once; the top ten carry approximately 9%. Sequenced sample: cells from a culture (not recorded whether cultured in vitro). These receptors originate from a human donor with melanoma.

This clone has a single count. The junction does not match germline at one end; this may be a read error. The chain carries TRBV7-9 and TRBJ2-5; 11 bases are shared with TRBD2. Germline assignment: CDR1 SEHNR and CDR2 FQNEAQ (reference sequence). This CDR3 region has 13 residues. The CDR3 bases are TGTGCCAGCAGCCTAGCGGGGGGAGAGACCCAGTACTTC. Protein product: CASSLAGGETQYF.

This clone was picked up one time. This chain uses TRBV2 with TRBJ1-5; 8 bases are a match to TRBD1. Per the germline V gene, CDR1 is SNHLY and CDR2 is FYNNEI. The CDR3 extends over 14 amino acids. V shed 5 bases, J shed 7 bases, and the junction held 7 bases outside the gene matches. CDR3 region: CASSLTGAEQPQHF. The CDR3 nucleotides read TGTGCCAGCAGTTTGACAGGGGCTGAACAGCCCCAGCATTTT.

This chain uses TRBV4-1 with TRBJ1-2; 8 positions agree with TRBD1. V dropped 4 bases and J dropped 4; count of bases not matched to a gene: 5. The CDR3 sequence is 14 residues long. CDR1 MGHRA and CDR2 YSYEKL come from the germline V gene. The CDR3 loop is CASSPGQGTYGYTF. The CDR3 DNA is TGCGCCAGCAGCCCCGGACAGGGCACCTATGGCTACACCTTC.

The chain links TRBV2 to TRBJ2-1; 9 positions agree with TRBD2. The CDR3 length is 14 residues. J lost 4 bases, V lost 4 bases, and 2 bases had no gene match. Germline CDR1 and CDR2: SNHLY and FYNNEI. The DNA of the CDR3 is TGTGCCAGCAGTGTTCTAGCGGGGTACAATGAGCAGTTCTTC. Its protein is CASSVLAGYNEQFF. The complete variable domain, with remaining parts taken from reference TRBV2 and TRBJ2-1, reads EPEVTQTPSHQVTQMGQEVILRCVPISNHLYFYWYRQILGQKVEFLVSFYNNEISEKSEIFDDQFSVERPDGSNFTLKIRSTKLEDSAMYFCASSVLAGYNEQFFGPGTRLTVL.

The chain is built from TRBV18 and TRBJ1-2; D might be TRBD1 (5 bases). Germline CDR1 reads KGHSH; CDR2 reads LQKENI. V was trimmed by 4 bases and J by 5 bases, leaving 11 bases between them. The CDR3 spans 13 residues. The CDR3 region has the DNA TGTGCCAGCTCACGAGGCCAGGGTTATGGCTACACCTTC. Protein product: CASSRGQGYGYTF.

This clone was recorded only once. The rearrangement joins TRBV7-2 to TRBJ2-7, with 7 bases matching TRBD2. This CDR3 region has 14 residues. Germline V gene sequence: CDR1 SGHTA, CDR2 FQGNSA. Trimming at V came to 6 bases and at J to 2 bases, leaving 7 bases not matched to a gene. CDR3 residues: CASRAPGGTYEQYF. The CDR3 nucleotides are TGTGCCAGCAGAGCCCCCGGGGGGACCTACGAGCAGTACTTC.

There are a few counts of this clone. The gene calls are TRBV9 and TRBJ2-2; D gene unclear. Per germline, CDR1 SGDLS and CDR2 YYNGEE. Between the trimmed V and J ends, which lost 2 bases and 0 bases, there was a span of 5 bases. This CDR3 has 14 amino acids. CDR3 sequence: CASSVYANTGELFF. The CDR3 DNA follows: TGTGCCAGCAGCGTGTACGCGAACACCGGGGAGCTGTTTTTT.

The chain is built from TRBV12-5 and TRBJ1-5, with D unclear. The V gene's germline CDR1 is LGHNT and CDR2 FRNRAP. Trimming pared 4 bases from V and 4 bases from J, leaving 8 bases between. The CDR3 spans 13 residues. The CDR3 here is CASGSRENQPQHF. In DNA form, the CDR3 reads TGTGCTAGTGGTTCCCGGGAAAATCAGCCCCAGCATTTT.

CDR3 protein: CASSAALQGAAGNTIYF. In DNA, the CDR3 is TGTGCCAGCAGCGCCGCCCTGCAGGGGGCGGCTGGAAACACCATATATTTT. This chain uses TRBV9 with TRBJ1-3; 8 nucleotides align to TRBD1. The CDR3 is 17 residues long. After removal of 3 bases from V and 2 bases from J, the junction contained 10 bases not matched to a gene. Germline CDR1 SGDLS, CDR2 YYNGEE.

The CDR3 spells CASTGGDGYTF. In DNA form, the CDR3 reads TGTGCCAGCACGGGGGGGGATGGCTACACCTTC. This sequence joins TRBV6-1 and TRBJ1-2; D is possibly TRBD1 (5 bases). The CDR3 sequence is 11 residues long. Trimming took off 7 bases at V and 6 bases at J, with 9 bases between the two ends. Germline CDR1 reads MNHNS; CDR2 reads SASEGT.

The chain is built from TRBV4-1 and TRBJ2-2; 12 positions agree with TRBD1. The CDR3 spans 16 residues. Germline loops: CDR1 MGHRA, CDR2 YSYEKL. With 6 bases clipped from V and 5 bases from J, the junction kept 7 bases outside the gene matches. In nucleotides, the CDR3 is TGCGCCAGCAGACGACCGGGACAGGGGGCAACCGGGGAGCTGTTTTTT. Translated: CASRRPGQGATGELFF.

The gene calls are TRBV30 and TRBJ2-2, with unresolved D. V gave up 4 bases and J gave up 0 bases, with 9 bases separating them. The CDR3 loop spans 14 amino acids. CDR1 is GTSNPN and CDR2 is SVGIG in the germline V gene (reference sequence). CDR3 nucleotides: TGTGCCTGGATAGGGTTCGCGAACACCGGGGAGCTGTTTTTT. Translated: CAWIGFANTGELFF.

The CDR3 bases are TGTGCCAGCAGCTTAGGAGGCGGGTATGGGGACAATGAGCAGTTCTTC. Amino acids: CASSLGGGYGDNEQFF. This chain links TRBV7-8 with TRBJ2-1; possibly TRBD2 for D (5 bases). The germline V and J ends were trimmed by 1 base and 5 bases, with 15 bases remaining between them. CDR1 and CDR2 (germline): SGHVS, FQNEAQ. CDR3 length: 16 amino acids.

The V gene is TRBV5-1, the J gene TRBJ2-1, with D possibly being TRBD1 or TRBD2 (6 bases each). CDR3 length equals 16 residues. Per the germline V gene, CDR1 is SGHRS and CDR2 is YFSETQ. V lost 0 bases to trimming and J lost 9 bases, with 19 bases between them. The CDR3 sequence is CASSLGGGHPSAEQFF. The CDR3 coding sequence is TGCGCCAGCAGCTTGGGTGGGGGGCACCCGTCGGCTGAGCAGTTCTTC.

A single count supports this clone. V and J are TRBV5-5 and TRBJ1-1; D possibly corresponds to TRBD1 (5 bases). Trimming pared 4 bases from V and 4 bases from J, leaving 17 bases between. The CDR3 is made up of 15 amino acids. Germline-derived CDR1 and CDR2 are SGHKS and YYEKEE (reference sequence). The CDR3 bases are TGTGCCAGCAGCCGTAGCGTGGGGGATCGCACTGAAGCTTTCTTT. Residues: CASSRSVGDRTEAFF.

The genes are TRBV6-1 and TRBJ2-7; D may be TRBD1 (6 bases). In germline, CDR1 is MNHNS, CDR2 SASEGT. The CDR3 length is 15 residues. Trimming stripped 2 bases from V and 5 bases from J, with 16 bases between. The CDR3 loop is CASSESLQGRHEQYF. CDR3 sequence (DNA): TGTGCCAGCAGTGAATCTTTGCAGGGGCGGCACGAGCAGTACTTC.

The chain links TRBV19 to TRBJ1-5, with D perhaps matching TRBD1 (6 bases). The CDR3 covers 14 residues. Trimming took 4 bases from V and 4 from J, leaving 11 bases between them. Germline V CDR1 and CDR2: LNHDA, SQIVND (reference sequence). CDR3 protein: CASSKGTGNQPQHF. DNA of the CDR3: TGTGCCAGTAGTAAGGGCACAGGGAATCAGCCCCAGCATTTT.

V gene TRBV5-4 combines with J gene TRBJ2-2, with D perhaps given as TRBD1 or TRBD2 (5 bases each). The germline V gene has CDR1 SGHNT and CDR2 YYREEE (reference sequence). The germline V and J ends were trimmed by 3 bases and 6 bases, with 18 bases remaining between them. The CDR3 is 16 amino acids. The CDR3 reads CASSSSGRRDAGELFF. DNA for the CDR3: TGTGCCAGCAGCTCCTCGGGGCGCCGGGACGCCGGGGAGCTGTTTTTT.

The rearrangement uses TRBV6-1 and TRBJ1-6; 12 bases match TRBD1. V gave up 5 bases and J gave up 11 bases; unmatched junction bases: 7. The CDR3 contains 15 residues. CDR1 is MNHNS, CDR2 SASEGT, per germline. The CDR3 reads CASSRGGTGGPPLHF. CDR3 nucleotides: TGTGCCAGCAGTCGGGGGGGGACAGGGGGCCCACCCCTCCACTTT.

DNA for the CDR3: TGCAGCGTTGCGGGGCAGGGGGCGCAGGATGGCTACACCTTC. This encodes CSVAGQGAQDGYTF. V usage is TRBV29-1 and J usage is TRBJ1-2; TRBD1 matches 8 bases. Looked up from germline, CDR1 is SQVTM and CDR2 is ANQGSEA. V shed 4 bases and J 6 bases; nucleotides not matched to a gene: 10. This CDR3 comprises 14 residues.

The chain couples TRBV30 to TRBJ1-6, with a tentative D call TRBD1 (5 bases). CDR3 length equals 15 residues. Germline V CDR1 and CDR2: GTSNPN, SVGIG (reference sequence). With 4 bases removed from V and 0 bases from J, the gap between germline ends came to 10 bases. CDR3 in DNA: TGTGCCTGGAACGCGGGGGGCTCCTATAATTCACCCCTCCACTTT. This codes for CAWNAGGSYNSPLHF. Based on the CDR3 plus reference TRBV30 and TRBJ1-6, the full variable domain is SQTIHQWPATLVQPVGSPLSLECTVEGTSNPNLYWYRQAAGRGLQLLFYSVGIGQISSEVPQNLSASRPQDRQFILSSKKLLLSDSGFYLCAWNAGGSYNSPLHFGNGTRLTVT.

V usage is TRBV6-5 and J usage is TRBJ1-5; weak D call: TRBD1 (5 bases). V dropped 2 bases and J dropped 9 bases, with 14 bases sitting between them. Germline V gene lookup returns CDR1 MNHEY and CDR2 SVGAGI. The CDR3 runs 14 residues. The CDR3 sequence is CASSYRGREWPQHF. In DNA form, the CDR3 reads TGTGCCAGCAGTTACCGGGGGAGGGAGTGGCCCCAGCATTTT.

This chain links TRBV30 with TRBJ2-5; 10 bases are shared with TRBD2. The CDR3 spans 14 residues. The ends lost 1 base at V and 3 bases at J; junction bases unmatched: 2. CDR1 and CDR2 (germline): GTSNPN, SVGIG (reference sequence). This chain's CDR3 is CAWSAGTSEETQYF. The CDR3 bases are TGTGCCTGGAGTGCCGGGACTAGCGAAGAGACCCAGTACTTC.

The rearrangement uses TRBV29-1 and TRBJ2-6; D unclear. Germline-derived CDR1 and CDR2 are SQVTM and ANQGSEA. V was shortened by 5 bases and J by 3 bases, with 5 bases between the two germline ends. This CDR3 contains 12 residues. The CDR3 protein is CSVLYGANVLTF. In nucleotides, the CDR3 is TGCAGCGTTCTTTATGGGGCCAACGTCCTGACTTTC.